This T cell receptor (beta chain) was sequenced during a study of T cells after yellow fever vaccination. Study outcomes and limitations: Most primary-vaccination clones recurred post-booster (around 95% CD4, 88% CD8). Highly abundant clonotypes carried over from the bulk population could end up in FACS-sorted repertoires as contaminants.

TCRdb re-derived calls from the 5' RACE reads in MiXCR, one entry per CDR3 protein. The sample lists approximately 600,000 distinct CDR3 sequences; 9% to 15% were seen once. Of note for this clonotype: Its target is not known. The junction departs from the called germline gene at one end, perhaps through a read error.

The germline gives CDR1 ENHRY, CDR2 SYGVKD. The CDR3 extends over 12 amino acids. Source: PBMCs, taken on the day of the yellow fever booster vaccination. The V and J genes are TRBV10-3 and TRBJ1-2; TRBD1 might be the D (6 bases). The origin of this receptor is a man aged 25-45 years who received the YFV17D yellow fever vaccine. The DNA of the CDR3 is TGTGCCATCAGTGAGACATCAGGGGATCAACTCTTC. Translating gives CAISETSGDQLF.